The present entry profiles one TCR beta chain with its context. Trimming removed 2 bases from V and 8 bases from J, with 12 bases in between. The length of the CDR3 is 13 residues. Germline V gene lookup returns CDR1 MNHEY and CDR2 SVGAGI. Then a second PCR, running roughly 7 to 12 cycles, was carried out with a sample-barcoded 5' primer and a J-beta primer mix. TCRdb re-derived calls from the 5' RACE reads in MiXCR, one entry per CDR3 protein. The table has 760,000 or so distinct CDR3 sequences, around 25% seen once. This sample was included in a study of blood T cells in healthy people across ages. The same sample was also used in a study of T cells of mothers and their children.

The receptor was isolated from a boy aged 5-17 years in good health. The J gene is TRBJ1-2, the V gene TRBV6-5; TRBD1 is a possible D gene (5 bases). Sequenced: blood. The DNA for the CDR3 is TGTGCCAGCAGTTACCGGGACGCGTCGGGCTACACCTTC. It encodes CASSYRDASGYTF.